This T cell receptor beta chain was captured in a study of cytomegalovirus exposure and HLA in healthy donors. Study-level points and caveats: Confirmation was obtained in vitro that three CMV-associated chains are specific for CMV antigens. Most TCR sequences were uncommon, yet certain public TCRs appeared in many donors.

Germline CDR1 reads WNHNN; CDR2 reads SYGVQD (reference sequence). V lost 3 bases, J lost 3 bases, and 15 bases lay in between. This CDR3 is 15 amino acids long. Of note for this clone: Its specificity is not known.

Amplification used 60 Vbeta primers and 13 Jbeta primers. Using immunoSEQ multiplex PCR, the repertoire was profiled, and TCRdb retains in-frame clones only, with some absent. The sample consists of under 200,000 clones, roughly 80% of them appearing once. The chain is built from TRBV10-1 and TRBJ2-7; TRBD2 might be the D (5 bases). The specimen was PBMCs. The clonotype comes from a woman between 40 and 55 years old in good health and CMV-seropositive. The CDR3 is CASSDSRGRDYEQYF. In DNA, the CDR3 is TGCGCCAGCAGTGATTCACGAGGCCGGGACTACGAGCAGTACTTC.